A selection of T cell receptor beta chains follows, all from one sample in a study of vaccination effects on CD4 cells after COVID-19. TCRdb keeps only in-frame clones here, not all; method: immunoSEQ multiplex PCR. The sample carries approximately 23,000 clones, around 71% recorded once. No antigen has been identified for these receptors. The sequencing here drew on CD4+ T cells from PBMCs cultured with HCoV-OC43 spike peptides, taken before COVID-19 vaccination. All receptors derive from a human donor who received a COVID-19 vaccine. Each CDR3 is given with its conserved first and last residue. The order of the fields is D gene, clone size, V gene, J gene, CDR3 protein, CDR3 DNA. D genes are given only for firm matches. Clone size is stated in some rows and not others, as once, few, many or a class when expanded.

NA,NA,TRBV12-3/TRBV12-4,TRBJ1-1,CASSLLQGTEAFF,TGTGCCAGCAGCCTACTTCAGGGAACTGAAGCTTTCTTT
NA,NA,TRBV10-1,TRBJ2-4,CASSEPGRKNIQYF,TGCGCCAGCAGTGAGCCAGGGAGAAAAAACATTCAGTACTTC
NA,NA,TRBV12-5,TRBJ2-3,CASARDGPTDTQYF,TGTGCTAGTGCCAGGGACGGGCCCACAGATACGCAGTATTTT
NA,NA,TRBV2,TRBJ2-1,CASSELFNEQFF,TGTGCCAGCAGTGAACTGTTCAATGAGCAGTTCTTC
NA,NA,TRBV19,TRBJ2-1,CASSPSTSSYNEQFF,TGTGCCAGTAGCCCATCGACTAGCTCCTACAATGAGCAGTTCTTC
TRBD2,NA,TRBV7-6,TRBJ2-7,CASSPPPSSGRAYEQYF,TGTGCCAGCAGCCCCCCCCCGTCTAGCGGGAGGGCCTACGAGCAGTACTTC
TRBD1,once,TRBV23-1,TRBJ2-7,CASSQWDRSTYEQYF,TGCGCCAGCAGTCAATGGGACAGGTCGACCTACGAGCAGTACTTC
NA,NA,TRBV12-5,TRBJ2-3,CASGLGREEATQYF,TGTGCTAGTGGTTTGGGGCGGGAAGAGGCTACGCAGTATTTT
NA,NA,TRBV6-5,TRBJ1-4,CASRKGGGGEKLFF,TGTGCCAGCAGAAAGGGGGGCGGTGGCGAAAAACTGTTTTTT
NA,NA,TRBV18,TRBJ2-1,CASSPTGDEQFF,TGTGCCAGCTCACCAACGGGGGATGAGCAGTTCTTC
NA,NA,TRBV19,TRBJ2-2,CASKGLGMTGELFF,TGTGCCAGTAAGGGGCTAGGGATGACCGGGGAGCTGTTTTTT
TRBD1,NA,TRBV10-3,TRBJ2-3,CAISDEGQGVPDTQYF,TGTGCCATCAGTGACGAGGGACAGGGGGTCCCAGATACGCAGTATTTT
NA,NA,TRBV19,TRBJ2-1,CASSIDRATDQFF,TGTGCCAGTAGTATAGATCGGGCTACAGATCAGTTCTTC
NA,NA,TRBV10-2,TRBJ2-7,CASSESGRGEQYF,TGCGCCAGCAGTGAGTCTGGCCGGGGCGAGCAGTACTTC
NA,few,TRBV14,TRBJ1-2,CASSQVRDYGYTF,TGTGCCAGCAGCCAAGTGCGGGACTATGGCTACACCTTC
NA,NA,TRBV27,TRBJ2-5,CASSLGTSQWETQYF,TGTGCCAGCAGTTTAGGGACATCCCAATGGGAGACCCAGTACTTC
TRBD1,NA,TRBV19,TRBJ2-5,CASSITGGQETQYF,TGTGCCAGTAGTATCACAGGGGGCCAAGAGACCCAGTACTTC
NA,few,TRBV4-1,TRBJ1-2,CASSQNTGVNYGYTF,TGCGCCAGCAGCCAAAATACAGGAGTTAACTATGGCTACACCTTC
TRBD1,NA,TRBV12-3/TRBV12-4,TRBJ2-7,CASSYGQGIVQYF,TGTGCCAGCAGTTATGGACAGGGGATTGTTCAGTACTTC
NA,NA,TRBV21-1,TRBJ2-7,CASSPEGRCEQYF,TGTGCCAGCAGCCCCGAGGGCCGATGTGAGCAGTACTTC
TRBD1,NA,TRBV19,TRBJ1-5,CASSIGTDYNQPQHF,TGTGCCAGTAGTATTGGGACAGACTACAATCAGCCCCAGCATTTT
TRBD1,NA,TRBV3-1/TRBV3-2,TRBJ1-6,CASSQAGTGNSPLHF,TGTGCCAGCAGCCAAGCCGGGACAGGGAATTCACCCCTCCACTTT
NA,NA,TRBV27,TRBJ2-3,CASSSRGGTDTQYF,TGTGCCAGCAGTTCGAGGGGGGGTACAGATACGCAGTATTTT
TRBD1,NA,TRBV10-2,TRBJ1-1,CASSEFLGTGNTEAFF,TGCGCCAGCAGTGAGTTTCTCGGGACAGGGAACACTGAAGCTTTCTTT
TRBD1,few,TRBV6-6,TRBJ2-2,CASSYRTGAGELFF,TGTGCCAGCAGTTACAGGACAGGGGCCGGGGAGCTGTTTTTT
TRBD1,NA,TRBV5-1,TRBJ1-2,CASTLGQSNYGYTF,TGCGCCAGCACCTTGGGACAGTCTAACTATGGCTACACCTTC
TRBD1,NA,TRBV11-3,TRBJ2-7,CASSLTRTGSTDEQYF,TGTGCCAGCAGCCTGACTCGGACAGGGAGTACCGACGAGCAGTACTTC
NA,NA,TRBV6-6,TRBJ2-6,CASKMRANVLTF,TGTGCCAGCAAGATGAGGGCCAACGTCCTGACTTTC
TRBD2,NA,TRBV2,TRBJ2-7,CASSQSGLAGAEQYF,TGTGCCAGCAGTCAGTCTGGACTAGCGGGAGCCGAGCAGTACTTC